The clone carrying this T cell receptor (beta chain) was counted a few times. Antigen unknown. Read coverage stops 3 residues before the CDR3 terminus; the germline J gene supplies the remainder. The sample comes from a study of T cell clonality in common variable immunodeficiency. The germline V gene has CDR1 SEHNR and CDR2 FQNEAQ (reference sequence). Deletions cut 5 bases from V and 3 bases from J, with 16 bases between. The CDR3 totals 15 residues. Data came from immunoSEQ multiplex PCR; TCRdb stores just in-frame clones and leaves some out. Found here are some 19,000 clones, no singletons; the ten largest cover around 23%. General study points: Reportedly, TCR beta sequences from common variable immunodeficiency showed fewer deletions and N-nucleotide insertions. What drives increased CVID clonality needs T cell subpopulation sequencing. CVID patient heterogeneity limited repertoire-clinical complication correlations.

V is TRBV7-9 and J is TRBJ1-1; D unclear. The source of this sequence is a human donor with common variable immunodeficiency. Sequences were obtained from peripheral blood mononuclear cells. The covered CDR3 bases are TGTGCCAGCAGCCACACCACTACTACGGACACTGAA. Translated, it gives CASSHTTTTDTE. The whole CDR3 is CASSHTTTTDTEAFF.